Ten or more counts support the clone carrying this T cell receptor beta chain. This sample was taken from a study of regulatory T cells in long-lasting Graves disease. Regarding time point: newly diagnosed GD, antithyroid drugs for less than 3 months. Extracted RNA from PBMCs served as the source of the TCR library. Relying on iRepertoire HTBI primers and Arm-PCR of CDR3 regions, the team built TCR beta libraries. MiXCR, run by TCRdb on the multiplex PCR reads, gives a single entry per CDR3 protein. This sample has some 330,000 distinct CDR3 sequences, with about 12% found just once. Germline CDR1 GTSNPN, CDR2 SVGIG (reference sequence). The CDR3 is 12 residues long. Trimming left V 6 bases short and J 1 base short, with 10 bases between. These same data were also listed under a study on T cells in Graves' hyperthyroidism and ophthalmopathy. In that study: A set of HTBI primers served as the primers for a first-round RT-PCR of the TCR CDR3.

The receptor was isolated from a woman in her late teens or twenties with Graves disease. The sequences come from peripheral blood mononuclear cells (PBMCs), collected at new diagnosis, from a patient treated with antithyroid drugs. V usage is TRBV30 and J usage is TRBJ2-7; D uncertain. The CDR3 reads CACDGISYEQYF. DNA of the CDR3: TGTGCCTGTGACGGAATATCCTACGAGCAGTACTTC.